A single sample is the source of the 23 T cell receptor beta chains below, sequenced in a study of early T cells in non-severe SARS-CoV-2 infection. TCRdb re-derived calls from the 5' RACE reads in MiXCR, one entry per CDR3 protein. In the table there are about 42,000 distinct CDR3 sequences, approximately 7.1% of which are singletons. Material: whole blood. Source of these receptors: an adult who was a healthcare worker with PCR-confirmed SARS-CoV-2 infection or an uninfected control (not recorded which).

This clonotype was observed many times. The rearrangement joins TRBV7-2 to TRBJ2-4; 10 bases line up with TRBD1. Germline V gene lookup returns CDR1 SGHTA and CDR2 FQGNSA. The CDR3 contains 15 residues. Germline trimming cut 5 bases from V and 4 bases from J; bases unmatched to any gene: 5. The CDR3 nucleotides are TGTGCCAGCAGCCCGACAGGGGGCATGAAAAACATTCAGTACTTC. Residues: CASSPTGGMKNIQYF.

Many counts were recorded for this clonotype. The rearrangement uses TRBV5-1 and TRBJ2-1; 13 bases agree with TRBD2. The junction had 10 bases not matched to a gene; V was cut back by 0 bases and J by 1 base. CDR1 SGHRS and CDR2 YFSETQ come from the germline V gene. The CDR3 has 20 residues. CDR3 region: CASSLDPWTSGGGSYNEQFF. CDR3 nucleotides: TGCGCCAGCAGCTTGGACCCCTGGACTAGCGGGGGAGGGTCCTACAATGAGCAGTTCTTC.

The chain carries TRBV12-3 or TRBV12-4 and TRBJ2-1; the D call may be TRBD1 or TRBD2 (5 bases each). The CDR3 spans 14 residues. The V end lost 5 bases, the J end lost 3 bases, and 11 bases lay between the germline ends. This chain's CDR3 is CASSRDGYYNEQFF. The CDR3 DNA is TGTGCCAGCAGTCGGGACGGATACTACAATGAGCAGTTCTTC.

This clonotype was seen more than once but under ten times. The chain has TRBV12-3 or TRBV12-4 and TRBJ1-1; maybe TRBD1 (5 bases). The CDR3 totals 11 residues. Trimming took 8 bases from V and 6 from J, leaving 10 bases between them. CDR3 protein: CASLAGPEAFF. The CDR3 nucleotides are TGTGCCAGCCTGGCGGGGCCTGAAGCTTTCTTT.

There are a few counts of this clonotype. The chain uses TRBV5-1 and TRBJ2-2, with a possible D match to TRBD2 (6 bases). The CDR3 has 14 amino acids. Per germline, CDR1 SGHRS and CDR2 YFSETQ. Trimming left V 6 bases short and J 2 bases short, with 11 bases between. CDR3 amino acids: CASTGTPNTGELFF. The CDR3, as DNA: TGCGCCAGCACTGGGACTCCCAACACCGGGGAGCTGTTTTTT.

This clonotype was counted many times. The J gene is TRBJ2-3, the V gene TRBV7-3; TRBD2 agrees at 9 bases. This CDR3 is built from 18 residues. V gave up 1 base and J gave up 0 bases; unmatched junction bases: 8. Germline values: CDR1 SGHTA, CDR2 FQGTGA. In DNA, the CDR3 is TGTGCCAGCAGCTTAAACCCCCCTAGCGGGGTTAGCACAGATACGCAGTATTTT. It codes for CASSLNPPSGVSTDTQYF.

This clonotype has a count of ten or more. The rearrangement joins TRBV20-1 to TRBJ2-7; maybe TRBD2 (7 bases). Germline V CDR1 and CDR2: DFQATT, SNEGSKA (reference sequence). Trimming cost V 0 bases and J 0 bases, with 18 bases left between them. The CDR3 consists of 17 residues. The CDR3: CSARDRTLRGHSYEQYF. The CDR3 nucleotides are TGCAGTGCTAGAGATCGGACCCTGCGGGGGCACTCCTACGAGCAGTACTTC.

V is TRBV11-2 and J is TRBJ2-7; D perhaps matches TRBD2 (6 bases). The V end lost 5 bases, the J end lost 3 bases, and 11 bases lay between the germline ends. CDR1 and CDR2 from the germline V gene are SGHAT and FQNNGV. This CDR3 comprises 13 residues. The CDR3 DNA is TGTGCCAGCAGCCCGGGGGTAATCTACGAGCAGTACTTC. It is translated as CASSPGVIYEQYF.

This clonotype was counted many times. This rearrangement joins TRBV19 to TRBJ1-5; D unclear. V lost 7 bases and J 3 bases, leaving 13 bases between the germline ends. Germline V gene data show CDR1 as LNHDA and CDR2 as SQIVND (reference sequence). The CDR3 contains 14 residues. The CDR3 region has the DNA TGTGCCAGTACTCACGGGAGGTTCAATCAGCCCCAGCATTTT. Translation: CASTHGRFNQPQHF.

This clonotype has more than one count but fewer than ten. The chain couples TRBV5-4 to TRBJ1-2; 7 nucleotides line up with TRBD1. Germline loops: CDR1 SGHNT, CDR2 YYREEE (reference sequence). Germline trimming cut 3 bases from V and 4 bases from J; bases unmatched to any gene: 12. The CDR3 is 16 residues long. CDR3 DNA: TGTGCCAGCAGCTCCATGACAGGGCGAGGAGTCTATGGCTACACCTTC. This sequence encodes CASSSMTGRGVYGYTF.

The chain carries TRBV5-1 and TRBJ1-5; no clear D. Trimming removed 7 bases from V and 1 base from J, with 18 bases in between. This CDR3 is 16 amino acids long. The germline V gene has CDR1 SGHRS and CDR2 YFSETQ. Here the CDR3 reads CASSERPGRSNQPQHF. In DNA, the CDR3 is TGCGCCAGCTCGGAAAGGCCAGGCCGAAGCAATCAGCCCCAGCATTTT.

This chain connects TRBV5-1 to TRBJ2-2; 7 bases line up with TRBD1. The CDR3 runs 13 residues. Germline values: CDR1 SGHRS, CDR2 YFSETQ. Trimming at V came to 7 bases and at J to 0 bases, leaving 0 bases not matched to a gene. CDR3 protein: CASGQANTGELFF. Written as DNA, the CDR3 is TGCGCCAGCGGACAGGCGAACACCGGGGAGCTGTTTTTT.

This clonotype came up a few times. V gene TRBV27 combines with J gene TRBJ2-7; 7 nucleotides align to TRBD1. CDR1 MNHEY and CDR2 SMNVEV come from the germline V gene (reference sequence). This CDR3 spans 16 amino acids. V shed 6 bases and J 0 bases; nucleotides not matched to a gene: 11. The CDR3 loop reads CASRRYSGQSSYEQYF. The DNA of the CDR3 is TGTGCCAGCAGGAGATACTCGGGACAGAGCTCCTACGAGCAGTACTTC.

This clonotype was seen at least ten times. This sequence joins TRBV12-3 or TRBV12-4 and TRBJ1-6; tentative D call: TRBD1 (5 bases). V lost 3 bases to trimming and J lost 18 bases, with 18 bases between them. This CDR3 is built from 13 residues. The chain's CDR3 is CASSLELGPTPHF. The CDR3 nucleotides are TGTGCCAGCAGTTTGGAATTGGGGCCAACACCCCACTTT.

This clonotype came up many times. V usage is TRBV11-2 and J usage is TRBJ2-3; D is perhaps TRBD2 (6 bases). In germline, CDR1 is SGHAT, CDR2 FQNNGV. The CDR3 extends over 14 amino acids. Trimming took 4 bases from V and 6 from J, leaving 14 bases between them. CDR3 loop: CASSSTSSQDTQYF. The DNA of the CDR3 is TGTGCCAGCAGCTCCACTAGCTCCCAGGATACGCAGTATTTT.

A few counts support this clonotype. This rearrangement joins TRBV21-1 to TRBJ2-1; the D segment call TRBD1 is taken from the table without a DNA check. TRBV21-1 is assigned pseudogene status. There are 15 residues in the CDR3. CDR3 sequence: CASSSADRGRNEQFF. DNA of the CDR3: TGTGCCAGCAGCAGCGCGGACAGGGGTCGTAATGAGCAGTTCTTC.

The chain recombines TRBV5-1 with TRBJ2-7; D is undetermined. The CDR3 spans 13 residues. Trimming left V 0 bases short and J 3 bases short, with 7 bases between. Germline V gives CDR1 SGHRS, CDR2 YFSETQ. CDR3: CASSLGTYYEQYF. Here the CDR3 DNA reads TGCGCCAGCAGCTTGGGGACCTACTACGAGCAGTACTTC.

V and J are TRBV29-1 and TRBJ1-3, with a weak D call TRBD1 (5 bases). The germline V gene has CDR1 SQVTM and CDR2 ANQGSEA. This CDR3 region has 13 residues. The ends were cut back, 7 bases at V and 4 bases at J, with 14 bases in the middle. CDR3 bases: TGCAGCGCTCTCGGGGCGGACGGAAACACCATATATTTT. Encoded protein: CSALGADGNTIYF. The whole variable domain, filled in from reference TRBV29-1 and TRBJ1-3, reads SAVISQKPSRDICQRGTSLTIQCQVDSQVTMMFWYRQQPGQSLTLIATANQGSEATYESGFVIDKFPISRPNLTFSTLTVSNMSPEDSSIYLCSALGADGNTIYFGEGSWLTVV.

In its sample, this clonotype was seen a few times. The chain uses TRBV6-1 and TRBJ2-6, with 7 bases fitting TRBD1. The germline V gene has CDR1 MNHNS and CDR2 SASEGT. This CDR3 has 17 amino acids. V shed 3 bases and J 0 bases; nucleotides not matched to a gene: 5. CDR3 residues: CASSDGQAYSGANVLTF. The CDR3 bases are TGTGCCAGCAGTGATGGACAGGCCTACTCTGGGGCCAACGTCCTGACTTTC.

The CDR3 region has the DNA TGTGCCAGCAGCACAGATCCACACCCCCAGGCCCGCTACACCTTC. Translation: CASSTDPHPQARYTF. The chain employs TRBV7-2 and TRBJ1-2; D remains unclear. This CDR3 is built from 15 residues. Germline V gives CDR1 SGHTA, CDR2 FQGNSA. Trimming took off 5 bases at V and 9 bases at J, with 22 bases between the two ends.

Only a few counts were recorded for this clonotype. The rearrangement links TRBV5-1 to TRBJ1-4; D is perhaps TRBD1 (6 bases). The CDR3 has 14 residues. Germline V CDR1 and CDR2: SGHRS, YFSETQ. Trimming took off 0 bases at V and 5 bases at J, with 8 bases between the two ends. The CDR3 spells CASSLDRENEKLFF. CDR3 nucleotides: TGCGCCAGCAGCTTGGACAGGGAGAATGAAAAACTGTTTTTT.

This clonotype was picked up many times. An end of the junction does not agree with germline; a read error may underlie this. V usage is TRBV12-5 and J usage is TRBJ1-6; D is possibly TRBD1 (6 bases). The CDR3 runs 14 residues. Germline CDR1 and CDR2: LGHNT and FRNRAP. The CDR3 protein is CASGLTGPNSPLHF. The CDR3 nucleotides read TGTGCTAGTGGTCTGACAGGCCCCAATTCACCCCTCCATTTT.

Ten or more counts support this clonotype. The J gene is TRBJ1-3, the V gene TRBV9, with a tentative D call TRBD1 (5 bases). Per germline, CDR1 SGDLS and CDR2 YYNGEE. Trimming removed 4 bases at V and 0 bases at J, with 17 bases between. CDR3 length: 17 residues. The CDR3 loop is CASSLGAAVHSGNTIYF. DNA of the CDR3: TGTGCCAGCAGCCTAGGGGCGGCAGTACACTCTGGAAACACCATATATTTT. Variable domain in full (rest from reference TRBV9 and TRBJ1-3): DSGVTQTPKHLITATGQRVTLRCSPRSGDLSVYWYQQSLDQGLQFLIQYYNGEERAKGNILERFSAQQFPDLHSELNLSSLELGDSALYFCASSLGAAVHSGNTIYFGEGSWLTVV.